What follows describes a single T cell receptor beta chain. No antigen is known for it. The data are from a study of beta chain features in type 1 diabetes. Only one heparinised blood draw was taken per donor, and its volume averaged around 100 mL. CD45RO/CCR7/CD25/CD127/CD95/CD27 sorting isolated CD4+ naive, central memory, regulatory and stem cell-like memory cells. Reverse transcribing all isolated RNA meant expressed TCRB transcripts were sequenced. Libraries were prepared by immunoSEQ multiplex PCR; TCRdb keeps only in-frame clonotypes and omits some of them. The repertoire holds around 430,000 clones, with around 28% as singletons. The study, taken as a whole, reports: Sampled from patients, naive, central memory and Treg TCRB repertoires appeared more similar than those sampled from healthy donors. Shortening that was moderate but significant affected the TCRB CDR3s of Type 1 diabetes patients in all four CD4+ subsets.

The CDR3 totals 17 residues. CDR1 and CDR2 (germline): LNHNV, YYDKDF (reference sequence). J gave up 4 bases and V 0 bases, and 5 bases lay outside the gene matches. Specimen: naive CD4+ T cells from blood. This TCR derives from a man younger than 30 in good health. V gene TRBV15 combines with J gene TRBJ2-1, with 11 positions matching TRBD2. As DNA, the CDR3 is TGTGCCACCAGCAGAGATCTAGCGGGAGGCCGGTACAATGAGCAGTTCTTC. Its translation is CATSRDLAGGRYNEQFF. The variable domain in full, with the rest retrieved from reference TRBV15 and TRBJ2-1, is DAMVIQNPRYQVTQFGKPVTLSCSQTLNHNVMYWYQQKSSQAPKLLFHYYDKDFNNEADTPDNFQSRRPNTSFCFLDIRSPGLGDTAMYLCATSRDLAGGRYNEQFFGPGTRLTVL.